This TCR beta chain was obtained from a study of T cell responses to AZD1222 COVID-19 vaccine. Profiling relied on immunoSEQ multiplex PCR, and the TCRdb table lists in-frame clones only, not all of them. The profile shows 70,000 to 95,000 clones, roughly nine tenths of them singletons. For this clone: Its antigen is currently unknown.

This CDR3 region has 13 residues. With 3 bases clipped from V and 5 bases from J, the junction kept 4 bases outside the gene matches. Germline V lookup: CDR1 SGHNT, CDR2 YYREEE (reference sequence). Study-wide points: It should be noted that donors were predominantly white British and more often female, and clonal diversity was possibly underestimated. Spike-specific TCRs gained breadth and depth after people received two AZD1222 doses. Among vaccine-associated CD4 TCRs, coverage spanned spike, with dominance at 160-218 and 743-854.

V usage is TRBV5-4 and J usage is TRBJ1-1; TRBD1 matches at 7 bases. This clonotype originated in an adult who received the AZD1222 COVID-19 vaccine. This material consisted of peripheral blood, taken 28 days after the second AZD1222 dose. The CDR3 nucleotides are TGTGCCAGCAGCTCCCAGGGGGGTACTGAAGCTTTCTTT. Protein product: CASSSQGGTEAFF. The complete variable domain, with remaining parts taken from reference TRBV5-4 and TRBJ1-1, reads ETGVTQSPTHLIKTRGQQVTLRCSSQSGHNTVSWYQQALGQGPQFIFQYYREEENGRGNFPPRFSGLQFPNYSSELNVNALELDDSALYLCASSSQGGTEAFFGQGTRLTVV.